These 3 T cell receptor beta chains were sequenced from one sample in a study of blood T cell repertoires in COVID-19. Profiled with immunoSEQ multiplex PCR; TCRdb holds only in-frame clones, not every one. The data hold over 200,000 clones, with approximately 85% observed a single time. Sample: PBMCs or T cells enriched from blood (not recorded which). Receptors originate from a woman aged 45-59 years who had recovered from COVID-19.

J is TRBJ2-5 and V is TRBV27; a weak D match, TRBD1 (6 bases). V lost 5 bases and J lost 4, with 11 bases in between. CDR3 size: 13 residues. Germline V CDR1 and CDR2: MNHEY, SMNVEV (reference sequence). In DNA, the CDR3 is TGTGCCAGCAGTAGGGGGTTGTTAGAGACCCAGTACTTC. Amino acids: CASSRGLLETQYF.

The V and J genes are TRBV27 and TRBJ1-1, with a possible D match to TRBD1 (5 bases). Germline V gene sequence: CDR1 MNHEY, CDR2 SMNVEV (reference sequence). The CDR3 runs 15 residues. V gave up 2 bases and J gave up 4 bases, with 14 bases separating them. This chain's CDR3 is CASSLEGPRGTEAFF. CDR3 nucleotides: TGTGCCAGCAGTTTAGAGGGGCCGCGGGGCACTGAAGCTTTCTTT.

The rearrangement joins TRBV4-1 to TRBJ1-6; D gene ambiguous. This CDR3 has 13 amino acids. Germline-derived CDR1 and CDR2 are MGHRA and YSYEKL. The germline V and J ends were trimmed by 1 base and 8 bases, with 6 bases remaining between them. CDR3 DNA sequence: TGCGCCAGCAGCCAAGCTGCGGATTCACCCCTCCACTTT. It codes for CASSQAADSPLHF.